Here is one T cell receptor beta chain with its context. The data originate from a study of T-cell reconstitution after alpha-beta-depleted transplantation in children. This sample's TCRbeta library carried unique molecular identifier barcodes. TCRdb processed the PCR reads anew with MiXCR; each CDR3 protein has one entry. The profile shows 700,000 or so distinct CDR3 sequences, under 15% of them singletons. The germline CDR1 and CDR2 sequences are DFQATT and SNEGSKA (reference sequence). This CDR3 comprises 18 residues. The ends lost 4 bases at V and 1 base at J; junction bases unmatched: 19. This receptor was taken from a girl aged 2 to 9 with congenital amegakaryocytic thrombocytopenia, due to receive a stem cell transplant. The V gene is TRBV20-1, the J gene TRBJ2-7, with TRBD2 matching over 7 bases. This material consisted of PBMCs, taken before TCRalphabeta/CD19-depleted stem cell transplant. DNA for the CDR3: TGCAGTGCTAAGGACCCCCCCCCGGGACTACTCAAATCCTACGAGCAGTACTTC. Its protein product is CSAKDPPPGLLKSYEQYF.